This TCR beta chain is from a study of T cell responses to AZD1222 COVID-19 vaccine. The V end lost 7 bases, the J end lost 0 bases, and 12 bases lay between the germline ends. CDR1 is MNHNY, CDR2 SVGAGI, per germline (reference sequence). The CDR3 totals 14 residues. Points from the study as a whole: Spike-specific TCR depth and breadth grew after two AZD1222 doses. Donors were largely white British and mainly female; clonal diversity was possibly underestimated.

TCRdb's copy holds only in-frame clones and misses some; the assay was immunoSEQ multiplex PCR. Among roughly 100,000 clones listed, 91% were seen once. Comments on this clone: Its target is unknown.

The sample consisted of peripheral blood, taken on day 0 of AZD1222 vaccination. The source is an adult in good health. V usage is TRBV6-6 and J usage is TRBJ1-1; D is ambiguous. CDR3 loop: CASTDGSMNTEAFF. Here the CDR3 DNA reads TGTGCCAGCACGGATGGGAGCATGAACACTGAAGCTTTCTTT.